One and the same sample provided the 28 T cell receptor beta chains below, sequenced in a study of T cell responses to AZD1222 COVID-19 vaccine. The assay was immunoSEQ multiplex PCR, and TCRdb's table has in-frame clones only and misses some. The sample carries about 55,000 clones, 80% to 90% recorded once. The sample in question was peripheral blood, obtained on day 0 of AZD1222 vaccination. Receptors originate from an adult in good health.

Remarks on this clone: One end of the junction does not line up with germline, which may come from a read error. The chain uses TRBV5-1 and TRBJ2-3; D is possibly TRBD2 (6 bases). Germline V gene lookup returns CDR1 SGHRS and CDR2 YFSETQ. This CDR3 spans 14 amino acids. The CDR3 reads CASNPGVSTDTQYF. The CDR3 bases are TGCGCCAGCAACCCGGGGGTCAGCACTGATACGCAGTATTTT.

The DNA of the CDR3 is TGTGCCAGCAGTTACAGTTTTGGCGGAGGAAACACTGAAGCTTTCTTT. Translating it yields CASSYSFGGGNTEAFF. The chain recombines TRBV28 with TRBJ1-1; D is unresolved. This CDR3 contains 16 residues. The germline CDR1 and CDR2 sequences are MDHEN and SYDVKM. V lost 4 bases and J lost 2, with 17 bases in between. Together with reference TRBV28 and TRBJ1-1, the CDR3 gives the full variable domain: DVKVTQSSRYLVKRTGEKVFLECVQDMDHENMFWYRQDPGLGLRLIYFSYDVKMKEKGDIPEGYSVSREKKERFSLILESASTNQTSMYLCASSYSFGGGNTEAFFGQGTRLTVV.

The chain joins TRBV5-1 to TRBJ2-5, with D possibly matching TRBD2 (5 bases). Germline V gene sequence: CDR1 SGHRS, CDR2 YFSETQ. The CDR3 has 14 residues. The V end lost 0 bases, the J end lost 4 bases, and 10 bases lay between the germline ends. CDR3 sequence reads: CASSLEGSGETQYF. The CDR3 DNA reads TGCGCCAGCAGCTTGGAAGGGAGTGGAGAGACCCAGTACTTC.

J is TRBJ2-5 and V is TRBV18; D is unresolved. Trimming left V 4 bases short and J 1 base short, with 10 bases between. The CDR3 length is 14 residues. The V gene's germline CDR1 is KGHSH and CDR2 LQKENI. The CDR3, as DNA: TGTGCCAGCTCACTCCAATTAGGCCAAGAGACCCAGTACTTC. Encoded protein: CASSLQLGQETQYF.

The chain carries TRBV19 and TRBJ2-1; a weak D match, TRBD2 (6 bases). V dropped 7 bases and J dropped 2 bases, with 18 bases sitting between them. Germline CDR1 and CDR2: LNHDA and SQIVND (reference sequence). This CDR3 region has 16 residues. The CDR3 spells CASMGGSGGTYNEQFF. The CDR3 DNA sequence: TGTGCCAGTATGGGGGGTAGCGGAGGCACCTACAATGAGCAGTTCTTC. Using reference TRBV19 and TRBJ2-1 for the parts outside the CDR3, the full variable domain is DGGITQSPKYLFRKEGQNVTLSCEQNLNHDAMYWYRQDPGQGLRLIYYSQIVNDFQKGDIAEGYSVSREKKESFPLTVTSAQKNPTAFYLCASMGGSGGTYNEQFFGPGTRLTVL.

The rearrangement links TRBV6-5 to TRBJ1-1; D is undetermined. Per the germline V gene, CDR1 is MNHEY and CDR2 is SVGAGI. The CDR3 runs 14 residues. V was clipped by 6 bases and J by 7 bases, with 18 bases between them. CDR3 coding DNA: TGTGCCAGCAGCGGAGTTACTGGTGGCGTTGAAGCTTTCTTT. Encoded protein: CASSGVTGGVEAFF.

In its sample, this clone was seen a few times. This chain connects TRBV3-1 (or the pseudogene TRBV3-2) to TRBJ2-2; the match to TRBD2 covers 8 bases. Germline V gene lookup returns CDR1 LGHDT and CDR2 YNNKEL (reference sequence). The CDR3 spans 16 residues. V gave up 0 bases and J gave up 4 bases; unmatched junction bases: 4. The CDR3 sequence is CASSQDPLAVTGELFF. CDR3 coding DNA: TGTGCCAGCAGCCAAGATCCACTAGCGGTCACCGGGGAGCTGTTTTTT.

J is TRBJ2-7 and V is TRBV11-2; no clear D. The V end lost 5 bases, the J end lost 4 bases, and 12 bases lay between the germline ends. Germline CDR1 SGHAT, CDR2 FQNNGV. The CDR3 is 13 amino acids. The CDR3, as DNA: TGTGCCAGCAGCAAATTGGTCGGGTACGAGCAGTACTTC. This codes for CASSKLVGYEQYF.

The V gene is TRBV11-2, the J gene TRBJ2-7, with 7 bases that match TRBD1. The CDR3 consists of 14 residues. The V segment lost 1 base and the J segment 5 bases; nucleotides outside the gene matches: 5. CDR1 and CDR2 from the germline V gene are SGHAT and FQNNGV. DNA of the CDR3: TGTGCCAGCAGCTTAGCGACAGGGAAACACGAGCAGTACTTC. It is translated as CASSLATGKHEQYF.

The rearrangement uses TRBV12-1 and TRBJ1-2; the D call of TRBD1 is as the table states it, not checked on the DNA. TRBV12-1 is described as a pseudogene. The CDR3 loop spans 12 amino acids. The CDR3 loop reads CARPGQRYGYTF. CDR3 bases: TGTGCCAGACCGGGACAGCGATATGGCTACACCTTC.

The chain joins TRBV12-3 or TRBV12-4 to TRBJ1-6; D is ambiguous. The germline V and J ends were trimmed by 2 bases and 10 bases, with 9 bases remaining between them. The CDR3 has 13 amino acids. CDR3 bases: TGTGCCAGCAGTTTAAAGGGAGGATCACCCCTCCACTTT. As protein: CASSLKGGSPLHF.

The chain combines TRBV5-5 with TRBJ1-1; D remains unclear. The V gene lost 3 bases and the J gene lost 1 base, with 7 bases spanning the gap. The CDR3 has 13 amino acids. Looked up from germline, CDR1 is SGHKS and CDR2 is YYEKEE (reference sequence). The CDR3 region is CASSYDPNTEAFF. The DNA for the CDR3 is TGTGCCAGCAGCTACGACCCGAACACTGAAGCTTTCTTT.

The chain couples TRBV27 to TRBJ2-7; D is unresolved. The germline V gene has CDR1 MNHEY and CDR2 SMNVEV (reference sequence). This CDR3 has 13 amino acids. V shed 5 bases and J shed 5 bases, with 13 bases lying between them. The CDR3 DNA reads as TGTGCCAGCAGTCTCGGGCTAGGAAACGAGCAGTACTTC. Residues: CASSLGLGNEQYF.

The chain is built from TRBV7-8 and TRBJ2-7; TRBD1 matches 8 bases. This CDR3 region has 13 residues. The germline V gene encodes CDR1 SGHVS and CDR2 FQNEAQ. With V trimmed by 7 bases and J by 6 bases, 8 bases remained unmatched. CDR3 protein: CASTRDGQGEQYF. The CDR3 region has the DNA TGTGCCAGCACCAGAGACGGACAGGGCGAGCAGTACTTC.

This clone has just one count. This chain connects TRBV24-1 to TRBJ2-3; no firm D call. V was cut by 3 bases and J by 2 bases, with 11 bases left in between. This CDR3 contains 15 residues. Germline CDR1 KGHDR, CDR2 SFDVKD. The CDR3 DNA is TGTGCCACCAGTGATCCCCGGACGGTCACAGATACGCAGTATTTT. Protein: CATSDPRTVTDTQYF.

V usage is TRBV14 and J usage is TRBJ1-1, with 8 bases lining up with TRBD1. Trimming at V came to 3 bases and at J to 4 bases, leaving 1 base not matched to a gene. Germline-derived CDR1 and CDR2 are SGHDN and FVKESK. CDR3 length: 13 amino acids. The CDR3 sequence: CASSQDRVTEAFF. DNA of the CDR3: TGTGCCAGCAGCCAGGACAGGGTCACTGAAGCTTTCTTT.

CDR3 coding DNA: TGTGCCAGCAGCTTAGAGGGCAGGGTGACCTACAATGAGCAGTTCTTC. Translation: CASSLEGRVTYNEQFF. The chain combines TRBV11-3 with TRBJ2-1; tentatively, D is TRBD1 (5 bases). The CDR3 length is 16 residues. Germline V gene sequence: CDR1 SGHNT, CDR2 YENEEA. V lost 0 bases and J lost 2, with 11 bases in between.

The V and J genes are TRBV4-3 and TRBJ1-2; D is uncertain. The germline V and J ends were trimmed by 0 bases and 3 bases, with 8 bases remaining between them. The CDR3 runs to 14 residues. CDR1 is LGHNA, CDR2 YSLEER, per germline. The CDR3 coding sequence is TGCGCCAGCAGCCAAGATTTTGGGGACTATGGCTACACCTTC. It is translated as CASSQDFGDYGYTF.

The CDR3 here is CASSYRDRGKVWYF. CDR3 nucleotide sequence: TGTGCCAGCAGCTACCGGGACAGGGGCAAAGTTTGGTACTTC. J is TRBJ2-7 and V is TRBV5-6, with 10 bases identical to TRBD1. Germline-derived CDR1 and CDR2 are SGHDT and YYEEEE. The V gene end was trimmed by 3 bases and the J gene end by 12 bases; junction bases not matched to a gene: 12. The CDR3 spans 14 residues.

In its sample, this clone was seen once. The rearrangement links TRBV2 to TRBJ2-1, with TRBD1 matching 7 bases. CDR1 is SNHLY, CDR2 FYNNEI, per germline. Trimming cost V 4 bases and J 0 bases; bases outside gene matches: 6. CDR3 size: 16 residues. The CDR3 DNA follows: TGTGCCAGCAGTGGGTCAGGGGGTAGCTCCTACAATGAGCAGTTCTTC. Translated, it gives CASSGSGGSSYNEQFF. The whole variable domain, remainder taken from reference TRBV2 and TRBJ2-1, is EPEVTQTPSHQVTQMGQEVILRCVPISNHLYFYWYRQILGQKVEFLVSFYNNEISEKSEIFDDQFSVERPDGSNFTLKIRSTKLEDSAMYFCASSGSGGSSYNEQFFGPGTRLTVL.

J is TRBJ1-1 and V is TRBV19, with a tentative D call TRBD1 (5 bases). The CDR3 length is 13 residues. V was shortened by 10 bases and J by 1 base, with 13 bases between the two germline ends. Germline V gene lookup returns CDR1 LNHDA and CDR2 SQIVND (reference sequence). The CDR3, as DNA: TGTGCCACTAACGAGGGGTGGAACACTGAAGCTTTCTTT. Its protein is CATNEGWNTEAFF.

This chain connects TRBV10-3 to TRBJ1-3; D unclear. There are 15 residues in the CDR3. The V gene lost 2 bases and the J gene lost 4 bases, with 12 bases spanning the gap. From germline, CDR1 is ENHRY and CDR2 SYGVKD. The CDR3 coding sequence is TGTGCCATCAGTGAGATGGTAGTCTCCGGAAACACCATATATTTT. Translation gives CAISEMVVSGNTIYF.

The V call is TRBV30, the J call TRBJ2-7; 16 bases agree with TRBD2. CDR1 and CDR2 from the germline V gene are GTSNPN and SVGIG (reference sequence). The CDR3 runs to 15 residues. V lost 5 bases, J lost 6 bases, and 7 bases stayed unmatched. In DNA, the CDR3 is TGTGCCTGGCGTCCCGGGACTAGCGGGGGGGGCGAGCAGTACTTC. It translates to CAWRPGTSGGGEQYF.

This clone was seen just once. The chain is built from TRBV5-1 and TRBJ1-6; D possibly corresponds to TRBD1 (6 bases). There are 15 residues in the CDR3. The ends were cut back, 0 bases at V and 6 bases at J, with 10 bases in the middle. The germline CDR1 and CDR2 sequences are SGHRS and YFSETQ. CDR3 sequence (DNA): TGCGCCAGCAGCTTGGGTACAGGGTTTAATTCACCCCTCCACTTT. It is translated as CASSLGTGFNSPLHF.

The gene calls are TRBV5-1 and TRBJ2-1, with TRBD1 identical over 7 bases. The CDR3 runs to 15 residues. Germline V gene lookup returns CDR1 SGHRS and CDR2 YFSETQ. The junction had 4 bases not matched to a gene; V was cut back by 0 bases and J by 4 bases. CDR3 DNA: TGCGCCAGCAGCTTGGTGACAGGGTTGTACAATGAGCAGTTCTTC. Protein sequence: CASSLVTGLYNEQFF.

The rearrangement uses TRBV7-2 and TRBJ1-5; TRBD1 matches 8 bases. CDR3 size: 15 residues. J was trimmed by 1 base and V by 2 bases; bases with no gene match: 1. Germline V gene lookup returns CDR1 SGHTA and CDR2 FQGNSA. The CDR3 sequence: CASSLNRGSNQPQHF. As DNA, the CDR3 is TGTGCCAGCAGCTTAAACAGGGGGAGCAATCAGCCCCAGCATTTT.

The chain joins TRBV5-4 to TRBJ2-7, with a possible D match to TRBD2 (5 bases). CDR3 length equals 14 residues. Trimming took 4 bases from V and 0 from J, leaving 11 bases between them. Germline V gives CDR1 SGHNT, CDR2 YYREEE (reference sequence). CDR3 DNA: TGTGCCAGCAGCCTCGAAGCGGACTCCTACGAGCAGTACTTC. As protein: CASSLEADSYEQYF.

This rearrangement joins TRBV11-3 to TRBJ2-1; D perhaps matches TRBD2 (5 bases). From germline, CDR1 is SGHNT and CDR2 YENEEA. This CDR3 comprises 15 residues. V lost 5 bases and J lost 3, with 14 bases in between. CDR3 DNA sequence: TGTGCCAGCAGCCTCGGGCTAGCAGGCTACAATGAGCAGTTCTTC. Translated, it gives CASSLGLAGYNEQFF.